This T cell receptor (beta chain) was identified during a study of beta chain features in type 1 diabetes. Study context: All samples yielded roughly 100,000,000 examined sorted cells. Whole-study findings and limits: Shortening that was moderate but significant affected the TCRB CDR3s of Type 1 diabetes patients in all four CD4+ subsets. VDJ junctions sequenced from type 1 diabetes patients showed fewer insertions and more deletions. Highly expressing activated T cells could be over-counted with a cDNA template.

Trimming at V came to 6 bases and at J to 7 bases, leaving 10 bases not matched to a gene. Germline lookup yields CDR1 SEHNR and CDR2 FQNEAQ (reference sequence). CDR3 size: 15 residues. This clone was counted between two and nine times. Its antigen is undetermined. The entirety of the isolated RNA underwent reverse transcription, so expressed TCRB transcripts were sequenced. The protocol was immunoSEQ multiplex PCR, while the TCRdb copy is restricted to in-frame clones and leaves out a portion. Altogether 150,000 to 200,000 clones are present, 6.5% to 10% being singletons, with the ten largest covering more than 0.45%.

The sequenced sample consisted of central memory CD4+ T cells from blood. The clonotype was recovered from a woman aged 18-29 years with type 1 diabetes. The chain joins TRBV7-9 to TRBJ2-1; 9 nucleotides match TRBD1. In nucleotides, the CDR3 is TGTGCCAGCAGTCCGGACAGGGGAGAGTGGAATGAGCAGTTCTTC. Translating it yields CASSPDRGEWNEQFF.